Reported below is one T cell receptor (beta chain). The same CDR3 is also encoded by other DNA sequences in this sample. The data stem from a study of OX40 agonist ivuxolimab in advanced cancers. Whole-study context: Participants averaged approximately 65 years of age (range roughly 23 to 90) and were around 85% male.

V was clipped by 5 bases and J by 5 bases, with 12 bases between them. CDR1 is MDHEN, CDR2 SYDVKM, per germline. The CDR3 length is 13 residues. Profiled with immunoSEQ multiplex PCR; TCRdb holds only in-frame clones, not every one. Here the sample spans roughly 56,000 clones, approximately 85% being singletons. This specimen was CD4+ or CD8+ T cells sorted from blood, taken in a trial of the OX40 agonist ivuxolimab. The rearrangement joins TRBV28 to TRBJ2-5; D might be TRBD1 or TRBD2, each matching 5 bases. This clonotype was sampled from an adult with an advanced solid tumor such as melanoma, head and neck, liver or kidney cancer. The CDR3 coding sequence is TGTGCCAGCAGTCCTGGGGGAAGGGAGACCCAGTACTTC. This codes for CASSPGGRETQYF.